The rows below give T cell receptor beta chains drawn from one sample of a study of T cell repertoires in cytomegalovirus infection. TCRdb re-derived calls from the reads in MiXCR, one entry per CDR3 protein. The table lists about 160,000 distinct CDR3 sequences, approximately 17% of them singletons. Sequencing was performed on CD8+ T cells from PBMCs. These receptors came from a human donor in good health (CMV status not recorded). Some clones in this sample may be carry-over from other donors' samples. CDR3s include the opening cysteine and the closing phenylalanine or tryptophan. Fields, in order: D gene, V gene, J gene, clone size, CDR3 protein, CDR3 DNA. A D gene is named only where the DNA matches it firmly. Only some rows state a clone size, as once, few, many or a class for expanded clones.

d_gene: TRBD2
v_gene: TRBV2
j_gene: TRBJ2-1
abundance: few
CDR3aa: CASMERAGEIGNEQFF
CDR3nt: TGTGCCAGCATGGAACGGGCGGGGGAAATCGGCAATGAGCAGTTCTTC

d_gene: NA
v_gene: TRBV10-2
j_gene: TRBJ2-1
abundance: few
CDR3aa: CASRGFRGVWEQFF
CDR3nt: TGCGCCAGCAGGGGCTTTAGAGGTGTTTGGGAGCAGTTCTTC

d_gene: NA
v_gene: TRBV7-2
j_gene: TRBJ2-1
abundance: many
CDR3aa: CASSLVTGNEQFF
CDR3nt: TGTGCCAGCAGCTTAGTGACAGGAAATGAGCAGTTCTTC

d_gene: NA
v_gene: TRBV12-3/TRBV12-4
j_gene: TRBJ2-1
abundance: few
CDR3aa: CASSFTGVQDEQFF
CDR3nt: TGTGCCAGCAGTTTCACGGGAGTCCAGGATGAGCAGTTCTTC

d_gene: TRBD1
v_gene: TRBV7-9
j_gene: TRBJ2-7
abundance: few
CDR3aa: CASSSPGQPYEQYF
CDR3nt: TGTGCCAGCAGCTCCCCGGGACAGCCATACGAGCAGTACTTC

d_gene: NA
v_gene: TRBV4-2
j_gene: TRBJ1-2
abundance: few
CDR3aa: CASSQTGYNGYTF
CDR3nt: TGTGCCAGCAGCCAAACAGGGTATAATGGCTACACCTTC

d_gene: TRBD2
v_gene: TRBV11-2
j_gene: TRBJ2-5
abundance: few
CDR3aa: CASSLGARLASQETQYF
CDR3nt: TGTGCCAGCAGCTTAGGGGCGAGACTAGCGTCCCAAGAGACCCAGTACTTC

d_gene: NA
v_gene: TRBV28
j_gene: TRBJ2-7
abundance: NA
CDR3aa: CASTLGGRRDEQYF
CDR3nt: TGTGCCAGCACCCTAGGGGGAAGGCGGGACGAGCAGTACTTC

d_gene: TRBD1
v_gene: TRBV6-2/TRBV6-3
j_gene: TRBJ1-1
abundance: few
CDR3aa: CASSRRDRGPPEAFF
CDR3nt: TGTGCCAGCAGTCGCCGGGACAGGGGGCCTCCAGAAGCTTTCTTT

d_gene: TRBD2
v_gene: TRBV7-6
j_gene: TRBJ2-1
abundance: NA
CDR3aa: CASSSQRGGRNEQFF
CDR3nt: TGTGCCAGCAGCTCCCAGCGGGGGGGCCGGAATGAGCAGTTCTTC

d_gene: NA
v_gene: TRBV7-9
j_gene: TRBJ2-7
abundance: NA
CDR3aa: CASSSHRDEQYF
CDR3nt: TGTGCCAGCAGCTCCCACAGGGACGAGCAGTACTTC

d_gene: NA
v_gene: TRBV6-2/TRBV6-3
j_gene: TRBJ1-1
abundance: NA
CDR3aa: CASRPRTVPWGTEAFF
CDR3nt: TGTGCCAGCAGACCCCGGACGGTTCCCTGGGGGACTGAAGCTTTCTTT

d_gene: NA
v_gene: TRBV7-3
j_gene: TRBJ2-1
abundance: NA
CDR3aa: CATSGSEGEQFF
CDR3nt: TGTGCCACCAGCGGGTCGGAGGGTGAGCAGTTCTTC

d_gene: TRBD2
v_gene: TRBV6-1
j_gene: TRBJ2-7
abundance: NA
CDR3aa: CASSGGLAGVAEQYF
CDR3nt: TGTGCCAGCAGTGGGGGACTAGCGGGAGTGGCCGAGCAGTACTTC

d_gene: TRBD2
v_gene: TRBV7-6
j_gene: TRBJ2-1
abundance: few
CDR3aa: CASSFLTSGRNSYNEQFF
CDR3nt: TGTGCCAGCAGCTTCCTGACTAGCGGGAGGAACTCCTACAATGAGCAGTTCTTC

d_gene: TRBD1
v_gene: TRBV28
j_gene: TRBJ2-1
abundance: few
CDR3aa: CASSNQGDEQFF
CDR3nt: TGTGCCAGCAGTAATCAGGGGGATGAGCAGTTCTTC

d_gene: NA
v_gene: TRBV4-3
j_gene: TRBJ1-1
abundance: NA
CDR3aa: CASSQDLVVRTEAFF
CDR3nt: TGCGCCAGCAGCCAAGATCTGGTGGTTCGCACTGAAGCTTTCTTT

d_gene: TRBD1
v_gene: TRBV7-8
j_gene: TRBJ2-2
abundance: many
CDR3aa: CASSLATGGPGELFF
CDR3nt: TGTGCCAGCAGCTTAGCGACAGGGGGCCCCGGGGAGCTGTTTTTT

d_gene: NA
v_gene: TRBV20-1
j_gene: TRBJ2-3
abundance: NA
CDR3aa: CSARDYGMSTDTQYF
CDR3nt: TGCAGTGCTAGAGACTACGGGATGAGCACAGATACGCAGTATTTT

d_gene: NA
v_gene: TRBV3-1
j_gene: TRBJ2-5
abundance: once
CDR3aa: CASRLTGSYEETQYF
CDR3nt: TGTGCCAGCAGACTAACAGGGAGTTATGAGGAGACCCAGTACTTC

d_gene: TRBD2
v_gene: TRBV20-1
j_gene: TRBJ2-3
abundance: NA
CDR3aa: CSARDYSGTSGSTDTQYF
CDR3nt: TGCAGTGCTAGAGATTACTCCGGGACTAGCGGTAGCACAGATACGCAGTATTTT

d_gene: NA
v_gene: TRBV28
j_gene: TRBJ2-2
abundance: NA
CDR3aa: CASSPPGTPNTGELFF
CDR3nt: TGTGCCAGCAGCCCGCCCGGGACCCCGAACACCGGGGAGCTGTTTTTT

d_gene: NA
v_gene: TRBV20-1
j_gene: TRBJ2-5
abundance: few
CDR3aa: CSAREGSRWQIGETQYF
CDR3nt: TGCAGTGCTAGAGAAGGTTCCCGCTGGCAAATAGGAGAGACCCAGTACTTC

d_gene: NA
v_gene: TRBV28
j_gene: TRBJ2-3
abundance: few
CDR3aa: CASSLSGPADTQYF
CDR3nt: TGTGCCAGCAGTTTATCCGGGCCCGCAGATACGCAGTATTTT

d_gene: TRBD2
v_gene: TRBV12-3/TRBV12-4
j_gene: TRBJ2-2
abundance: few
CDR3aa: CASSPRGGRTGELFF
CDR3nt: TGTGCCAGCAGCCCCCGGGGGGGGAGGACCGGGGAGCTGTTTTTT

d_gene: NA
v_gene: TRBV6-2/TRBV6-3
j_gene: TRBJ1-5
abundance: few
CDR3aa: CASSYVGRQPQHF
CDR3nt: TGTGCCAGCAGTTACGTGGGGAGGCAGCCCCAGCATTTT

d_gene: NA
v_gene: TRBV7-9
j_gene: TRBJ2-5
abundance: few
CDR3aa: CASSSTRGAEETQYF
CDR3nt: TGTGCCAGCAGCTCCACTCGGGGGGCCGAAGAGACCCAGTACTTC

d_gene: NA
v_gene: TRBV7-6
j_gene: TRBJ2-7
abundance: few
CDR3aa: CASSLRGGQDPYEQYF
CDR3nt: TGTGCCAGCAGCTTACGGGGGGGACAGGATCCCTACGAGCAGTACTTC

d_gene: NA
v_gene: TRBV6-2/TRBV6-3
j_gene: TRBJ1-1
abundance: NA
CDR3aa: CASAVGKGHRAIEAFF
CDR3nt: TGTGCCAGCGCTGTAGGAAAAGGACACAGGGCGATCGAAGCTTTCTTT

d_gene: NA
v_gene: TRBV7-2
j_gene: TRBJ2-4
abundance: few
CDR3aa: CASSLAGEEDIQYF
CDR3nt: TGTGCCAGCAGCTTAGCAGGGGAGGAGGACATTCAGTACTTC

d_gene: NA
v_gene: TRBV12-5
j_gene: TRBJ1-1
abundance: NA
CDR3aa: CASGLVRTGNWMNTEAFF
CDR3nt: TGTGCTAGTGGTTTGGTACGGACGGGGAATTGGATGAACACTGAAGCTTTCTTT

d_gene: NA
v_gene: TRBV25-1
j_gene: TRBJ1-2
abundance: few
CDR3aa: CASSRSVTPNYGYTF
CDR3nt: TGTGCCAGCAGCCGGTCCGTGACCCCTAACTATGGCTACACCTTC

d_gene: NA
v_gene: TRBV9
j_gene: TRBJ2-4
abundance: few
CDR3aa: CASSVAGESKNIQYF
CDR3nt: TGTGCCAGCAGCGTAGCCGGGGAATCCAAAAACATTCAGTACTTC

d_gene: NA
v_gene: TRBV27
j_gene: TRBJ2-3
abundance: many
CDR3aa: CASRDGGSRVTDTQYF
CDR3nt: TGTGCCAGCAGAGACGGAGGTAGCAGGGTTACAGATACGCAGTATTTT

d_gene: NA
v_gene: TRBV14
j_gene: TRBJ1-1
abundance: few
CDR3aa: CAGGSGTEAFF
CDR3nt: TGTGCCGGGGGGTCCGGGACTGAAGCTTTCTTT

d_gene: NA
v_gene: TRBV7-2
j_gene: TRBJ2-2
abundance: NA
CDR3aa: CASSSATGELFF
CDR3nt: TGTGCCAGCAGCTCTGCTACCGGGGAGCTGTTTTTT

d_gene: TRBD2
v_gene: TRBV29-1
j_gene: TRBJ2-3
abundance: once
CDR3aa: CSVVPPPTGGRRTDTQYF
CDR3nt: TGCAGCGTTGTCCCCCCTCCGACCGGCGGGAGACGCACAGATACGCAGTATTTT

d_gene: TRBD2
v_gene: TRBV20-1
j_gene: TRBJ2-7
abundance: few
CDR3aa: CSARSRGGNEQYF
CDR3nt: TGCAGTGCTAGATCCCGGGGAGGGAACGAGCAGTACTTC

d_gene: NA
v_gene: TRBV19
j_gene: TRBJ2-2
abundance: few
CDR3aa: CASSTEGGINTGELFF
CDR3nt: TGTGCCAGTAGTACGGAGGGGGGGATCAACACCGGGGAGCTGTTTTTT

d_gene: NA
v_gene: TRBV12-3/TRBV12-4
j_gene: TRBJ1-4
abundance: few
CDR3aa: CASTLGSEKLFF
CDR3nt: TGTGCCAGCACCCTAGGGAGTGAAAAACTGTTTTTT

d_gene: TRBD1
v_gene: TRBV7-2
j_gene: TRBJ1-1
abundance: NA
CDR3aa: CASSFWTGGSTEAFF
CDR3nt: TGTGCCAGCAGCTTCTGGACAGGGGGCTCAACTGAAGCTTTCTTT

d_gene: NA
v_gene: TRBV7-6
j_gene: TRBJ2-1
abundance: NA
CDR3aa: CASSPPPGVYNEQFF
CDR3nt: TGTGCCAGCAGCCCCCCACCGGGAGTCTACAATGAGCAGTTCTTC

d_gene: NA
v_gene: TRBV6-1
j_gene: TRBJ2-7
abundance: few
CDR3aa: CASSEAGDYYVYEQYF
CDR3nt: TGTGCCAGCAGTGAAGCCGGGGATTACTACGTCTACGAGCAGTACTTC

d_gene: TRBD1
v_gene: TRBV7-2
j_gene: TRBJ2-5
abundance: NA
CDR3aa: CASRKNRGTQYF
CDR3nt: TGTGCCTCTAGAAAAAACAGGGGTACCCAGTACTTC

d_gene: TRBD1
v_gene: TRBV12-3/TRBV12-4
j_gene: TRBJ1-5
abundance: NA
CDR3aa: CASKLTGVNQPQHF
CDR3nt: TGTGCCAGCAAACTGACAGGGGTAAATCAGCCCCAGCATTTT

d_gene: TRBD2
v_gene: TRBV7-2
j_gene: TRBJ2-5
abundance: many
CDR3aa: CASSLSLSGLAGNPETQYF
CDR3nt: TGTGCCAGCAGCTTATCCCTCTCAGGACTAGCGGGAAACCCAGAGACCCAGTACTTC

d_gene: TRBD1
v_gene: TRBV7-6
j_gene: TRBJ1-1
abundance: NA
CDR3aa: CASSPTDREKAFF
CDR3nt: TGTGCCAGCAGCCCTACGGACAGGGAGAAAGCTTTCTTT

d_gene: NA
v_gene: TRBV27
j_gene: TRBJ2-7
abundance: once
CDR3aa: CASSGGGGLTYEQYF
CDR3nt: TGTGCCAGCTCTGGCGGCGGAGGGTTAACCTACGAGCAGTACTTC